This entry lists 30 T cell receptor beta chains sequenced from one sample in a study of CD8 T cells in Susac syndrome. Random-hexamer reverse transcription was applied to about 0.45 to 1 ug RNA. TCRdb independently ran MiXCR on the immunoSEQ multiplex PCR reads; one entry per CDR3 protein. The repertoire holds under 200,000 distinct CDR3 sequences, with over 75% as singletons. The sequencing sample was made of CD4+ T cells from PBMCs. All receptors derive from a human donor with Susac syndrome.

The chain links TRBV24-1 to TRBJ2-5, with 8 nucleotides matching TRBD1. V trimming: 7 bases; J trimming: 4 bases; junction bases outside the gene matches: 7. In germline, CDR1 is KGHDR, CDR2 SFDVKD. CDR3 size: 14 residues. The CDR3, as DNA: TGTGCCACCAGCCACGCAGGGGGCGTAGAGACCCAGTACTTC. Translation: CATSHAGGVETQYF.

The V and J genes are TRBV5-1 and TRBJ2-3; 14 bases are a match to TRBD2. Per germline, CDR1 SGHRS and CDR2 YFSETQ. V was pared by 6 bases and J by 4 bases, with 7 bases of the junction left unmatched. The CDR3 runs to 16 residues. CDR3 sequence (DNA): TGCGCCAGCAACCAGGGACTAGCGGGAGAGGCAGATACGCAGTATTTT. As protein: CASNQGLAGEADTQYF.

The chain joins TRBV20-1 to TRBJ2-5, with D hard to call. The length of the CDR3 is 14 residues. CDR1 and CDR2 from the germline V gene are DFQATT and SNEGSKA (reference sequence). V lost 2 bases and J 1 base, leaving 11 bases between the germline ends. The CDR3 protein is CSARYQGLQETQYF. The CDR3 nucleotides read TGCAGTGCTAGATACCAAGGGCTCCAAGAGACCCAGTACTTC.

The chain uses TRBV6-5 and TRBJ1-2; TRBD1 might be the D (6 bases). V lost 6 bases and J 8 bases, leaving 16 bases between the germline ends. The germline gives CDR1 MNHEY, CDR2 SVGAGI. This CDR3 is 13 amino acids long. Here the CDR3 reads CASSLSRGHGYTF. The CDR3 region has the DNA TGTGCCAGCAGCCTAAGTAGGGGACACGGCTACACCTTC.

The chain joins TRBV9 to TRBJ2-2; a weak D match, TRBD2 (6 bases). The CDR3 consists of 15 residues. The V end lost 1 base, the J end lost 6 bases, and 13 bases lay between the germline ends. Germline lookup yields CDR1 SGDLS and CDR2 YYNGEE. The CDR3 nucleotides are TGTGCCAGCAGCGTATCTACGGGAGCCGCCGGGGAGCTGTTTTTT. Protein: CASSVSTGAAGELFF.

The chain recombines TRBV28 with TRBJ2-3; D perhaps matches TRBD1 (6 bases). V gave up 10 bases and J gave up 0 bases, with 11 bases separating them. The CDR3 covers 13 residues. Per the germline V gene, CDR1 is MDHEN and CDR2 is SYDVKM. The CDR3 spells CATRDTSTDTQYF. For the CDR3, the DNA is TGTGCCACCAGGGACACCAGCACAGATACGCAGTATTTT.

The rearrangement uses TRBV20-1 and TRBJ2-3, with TRBD2 matching over 7 bases. This CDR3 is built from 15 residues. Per germline, CDR1 DFQATT and CDR2 SNEGSKA (reference sequence). V gave up 6 bases and J gave up 0 bases; unmatched junction bases: 9. This CDR3 is CSAYLLSGSTDTQYF. In DNA, the CDR3 is TGCAGTGCATATCTACTTAGCGGGAGCACAGATACGCAGTATTTT.

This clonotype was detected only once. The chain links TRBV5-6 to TRBJ2-1; 7 positions match TRBD2. Per the germline V gene, CDR1 is SGHDT and CDR2 is YYEEEE. This CDR3 region has 17 residues. Unmatched junction bases numbered 15, after V lost 4 bases and J lost 5 bases. The CDR3 loop reads CASSPLPGGRGHNEQFF. DNA of the CDR3: TGTGCCAGCAGCCCCCTTCCGGGGGGACGGGGTCACAATGAGCAGTTCTTC.

The chain carries TRBV6-5 and TRBJ2-1; D not resolved. Trimming stripped 5 bases from V and 0 bases from J, with 11 bases between. Germline CDR1 is MNHEY and CDR2 is SVGAGI. The CDR3 extends over 15 amino acids. The CDR3 DNA sequence: TGTGCCAGCAGTCGCGTTGGGCCCTCCTACAATGAGCAGTTCTTC. This codes for CASSRVGPSYNEQFF.

V gene TRBV5-8 combines with J gene TRBJ2-3, with D possibly TRBD2 on 6 matching bases. Germline lookup yields CDR1 SGHTS and CDR2 YDEGEE. The CDR3 covers 14 residues. Trimming stripped 4 bases from V and 10 bases from J, with 19 bases between. The CDR3, as DNA: TGTGCCAGCAGCCCCGGACCAACTAGCTCCGCGCAGTATTTT. Residues: CASSPGPTSSAQYF.

V usage is TRBV20-1 and J usage is TRBJ1-2; maybe TRBD1 (6 bases). In germline, CDR1 is DFQATT, CDR2 SNEGSKA (reference sequence). The CDR3 covers 14 residues. Trimming took off 0 bases at V and 8 bases at J, with 16 bases between the two ends. The DNA for the CDR3 is TGCAGTGCTAGAGATGCCCGGGGGCGAGAAGGCTACACCTTC. Its translation: CSARDARGREGYTF.

This chain uses TRBV19 with TRBJ1-5; the match to TRBD1 covers 8 bases. This CDR3 has 16 amino acids. The germline V gene encodes CDR1 LNHDA and CDR2 SQIVND (reference sequence). Trimming took 5 bases from V and 0 from J; bases not matched to a gene: 6. The CDR3, as DNA: TGTGCCAGTAGTGGGGACAGGACTTATAGCAATCAGCCCCAGCATTTT. As protein: CASSGDRTYSNQPQHF.

This chain joins TRBV29-1 and TRBJ2-7; 8 bases are a match to TRBD2. The trim removed 4 bases at V and 2 bases at J, leaving 10 bases unmatched. This CDR3 has 15 residues. CDR1 is SQVTM, CDR2 ANQGSEA, per germline. Here the CDR3 DNA reads TGCAGCGTTGGGGCCACTAGCGGCTTCACCTACGAGCAGTACTTC. Translating gives CSVGATSGFTYEQYF.

The V gene is TRBV20-1, the J gene TRBJ2-1, with 7 bases that match TRBD1. The CDR3 has 13 residues. The J segment lost 6 bases and the V segment lost 4 bases, leaving 6 bases of the junction unmatched. Per the germline V gene, CDR1 is DFQATT and CDR2 is SNEGSKA (reference sequence). This CDR3 is CSATRDSSNEQFF. The CDR3 DNA is TGCAGTGCTACCAGGGACAGCTCCAATGAGCAGTTCTTC.

This sequence joins TRBV6-1 and TRBJ1-5; D ambiguous. Germline-derived CDR1 and CDR2 are MNHNS and SASEGT. This CDR3 is built from 15 residues. The V end lost 7 bases, the J end lost 0 bases, and 13 bases lay between the germline ends. The CDR3 DNA reads TGTGCCAGCAAAGACACCGGGGTTAGCAATCAGCCCCAGCATTTT. It codes for CASKDTGVSNQPQHF.

This clonotype showed up just a few times. This chain links TRBV11-2 with TRBJ2-3; TRBD1 aligns across 9 bases. Losses at the gene ends were 6 bases for V and 4 bases for J; bases not matched to a gene: 8. Germline CDR1 is SGHAT and CDR2 is FQNNGV. There are 15 residues in the CDR3. The CDR3 nucleotides are TGTGCCAGCAGTTTCGACAGGGGGATCGCAGATACGCAGTATTTT. The encoded protein is CASSFDRGIADTQYF.

The rearrangement joins TRBV5-1 to TRBJ2-5; 8 nucleotides agree with TRBD2. This CDR3 has 15 residues. Per the germline V gene, CDR1 is SGHRS and CDR2 is YFSETQ. V lost 4 bases, J lost 7 bases, and 12 bases stayed unmatched. The CDR3 coding sequence is TGCGCCAGCAGCCTTGATACTAGCGGCTCATGGACCCAGTACTTC. Protein sequence: CASSLDTSGSWTQYF. Drawing the rest from reference TRBV5-1 and TRBJ2-5, the complete variable domain is KAGVTQTPRYLIKTRGQQVTLSCSPISGHRSVSWYQQTPGQGLQFLFEYFSETQRNKGNFPGRFSGRQFSNSRSEMNVSTLELGDSALYLCASSLDTSGSWTQYFGPGTRLLVL.

The chain uses TRBV12-3 or TRBV12-4 and TRBJ2-6; D is ambiguous. V was trimmed by 5 bases and J by 0 bases, leaving 17 bases between them. This CDR3 spans 18 amino acids. The CDR3, as DNA: TGTGCCAGCAGTCACACCCCAAAAGGGTACTCTGGGGCCAACGTCCTGACTTTC. Protein: CASSHTPKGYSGANVLTF.

V is TRBV11-2 and J is TRBJ2-7; a possible D gene is TRBD1 (6 bases). CDR3 length: 16 residues. In germline, CDR1 is SGHAT, CDR2 FQNNGV. Trimming cost V 0 bases and J 2 bases, with 14 bases left between them. In DNA form, the CDR3 reads TGTGCCAGCAGCTTAGAAACGCAGGGGATCCCCTACGAGCAGTACTTC. Its protein product is CASSLETQGIPYEQYF.

The chain joins TRBV9 to TRBJ2-5; the match to TRBD1 covers 10 bases. With V trimmed by 1 base and J by 0 bases, 3 bases remained unmatched. CDR3 length: 16 amino acids. Germline CDR1 SGDLS, CDR2 YYNGEE. CDR3 coding DNA: TGTGCCAGCAGCGTATCCGGGACAGGGGACCAAGAGACCCAGTACTTC. This codes for CASSVSGTGDQETQYF.

The chain uses TRBV6-1 and TRBJ2-3, with 7 positions matching TRBD2. The CDR3 contains 16 residues. CDR1 is MNHNS, CDR2 SASEGT, per germline. V lost 6 bases, J lost 4 bases, and 13 bases stayed unmatched. CDR3 residues: CASSSGTGRSADTQYF. CDR3 nucleotide sequence: TGTGCCAGCAGCTCCGGGACCGGGAGGTCGGCAGATACGCAGTATTTT.

The chain carries TRBV6-2 or TRBV6-3 and TRBJ1-2, with D unresolved. Trimming cost V 2 bases and J 4 bases, with 8 bases left between them. The CDR3 contains 13 residues. Germline-derived CDR1 and CDR2 are MNHEY and SVGEGT. CDR3 residues: CASSYKGSYGYTF. DNA of the CDR3: TGTGCCAGCAGTTACAAGGGAAGCTATGGCTACACCTTC.

This chain joins TRBV19 and TRBJ2-5; perhaps TRBD2 as D (6 bases). Trimming stripped 7 bases from V and 1 base from J, with 16 bases between. Per germline, CDR1 LNHDA and CDR2 SQIVND (reference sequence). The CDR3 is 15 residues long. CDR3 DNA sequence: TGTGCCAGTACCCCCGGCGGGGTTCTCCAAGAGACCCAGTACTTC. This codes for CASTPGGVLQETQYF.

The genes are TRBV5-4 and TRBJ2-3; D gene uncertain. Trimming took off 1 base at V and 2 bases at J, with 8 bases between the two ends. The CDR3 covers 14 residues. Germline V gene data show CDR1 as SGHNT and CDR2 as YYREEE (reference sequence). The CDR3 here is CASSLYGLTDTQYF. The CDR3 DNA reads TGTGCCAGCAGCTTGTATGGGCTCACAGATACGCAGTATTTT.

The chain employs TRBV10-3 and TRBJ2-2; 7 bases fit TRBD2. The CDR3 runs 14 residues. Germline lookup yields CDR1 ENHRY and CDR2 SYGVKD. V trimming: 5 bases; J trimming: 4 bases; junction bases outside the gene matches: 4. The CDR3, as DNA: TGTGCCATCAGTCTGACTAGCCCCACCGGGGAGCTGTTTTTT. Translated: CAISLTSPTGELFF.

The V gene is TRBV25-1, the J gene TRBJ2-5; 9 bases map to TRBD2. The V segment lost 3 bases and the J segment 0 bases; nucleotides outside the gene matches: 11. Looked up from germline, CDR1 is MGHDK and CDR2 is SYGVNS. The CDR3 totals 18 residues. The DNA of the CDR3 is TGTGCCAGCAGTGACGGTGTAGCGGGAGACTCGCACCAAGAGACCCAGTACTTC. Amino acid sequence: CASSDGVAGDSHQETQYF.

This chain uses TRBV30 with TRBJ1-1, with D possibly TRBD1 on 5 matching bases. Deletions cut 4 bases from V and 4 bases from J, with 19 bases between. CDR1 is GTSNPN, CDR2 SVGIG, per germline (reference sequence). CDR3 size: 15 residues. CDR3 DNA sequence: TGTGCCTGGACCAAACCGGGACTTTGGGGCACTGAAGCTTTCTTT. Its translation: CAWTKPGLWGTEAFF.

The genes are TRBV6-1 and TRBJ2-5; 7 nucleotides line up with TRBD1. The CDR3 runs to 16 residues. Germline values: CDR1 MNHNS, CDR2 SASEGT. V lost 2 bases and J lost 2; bases outside the gene matches: 8. The CDR3 is CASSEQSGGVQETQYF. CDR3 nucleotide sequence: TGTGCCAGCAGTGAACAGTCAGGGGGTGTTCAAGAGACCCAGTACTTC.

This chain uses TRBV7-9 with TRBJ1-4, with a possible D match to TRBD1 (6 bases). The V end was cut by 5 bases, the J end by 6 bases, with 16 bases between. CDR1 and CDR2 from the germline V gene are SEHNR and FQNEAQ (reference sequence). CDR3 length: 15 residues. CDR3 sequence: CASSLLGRGHEKLFF. DNA for the CDR3: TGTGCCAGCAGCCTCCTGGGCAGGGGTCATGAAAAACTGTTTTTT.

The genes are TRBV11-2 and TRBJ2-4; either TRBD1 or TRBD2 may fit D (5 bases each). CDR1 and CDR2 from the germline V gene are SGHAT and FQNNGV. V lost 3 bases to trimming and J lost 5 bases, with 17 bases between them. CDR3 length: 16 amino acids. The CDR3, as DNA: TGTGCCAGCAGCTTCCCCCAGGGAGATGCCGAAAACATTCAGTACTTC. It encodes CASSFPQGDAENIQYF. The full variable domain, with the rest looked up from reference TRBV11-2 and TRBJ2-4, is EAGVAQSPRYKIIEKRQSVAFWCNPISGHATLYWYQQILGQGPKLLIQFQNNGVVDDSQLPKDRFSAERLKGVDSTLKIQPAKLEDSAVYLCASSFPQGDAENIQYFGAGTRLSVL.